These T cell receptor beta chains were read from a single sample in a study of blood T cell repertoires in COVID-19. Profiling relied on immunoSEQ multiplex PCR, and the TCRdb table lists in-frame clones only, not all of them. The repertoire holds around 50,000 clones, 85% to 90% seen once, with approximately 4.5% in the top ten. Sequences were obtained from peripheral blood. These receptor sequences come from a middle-aged man with active COVID-19. The CDR3 runs from the conserved cysteine through the conserved F or W. The D gene is left open where the match is weak.

CDR3 length,J gene,D gene,V gene,CDR3 DNA,CDR3 protein
15,TRBJ2-3,TRBD2,TRBV7-3,TGTGCCAGCAGCCCACTAGCGGGAGGGACAGATACGCAGTATTTT,CASSPLAGGTDTQYF
13,TRBJ2-1,-,TRBV30,TGTGCCTGGCGGCGGCCAGCCCGGGATGAGCAGTTCTTC,CAWRRPARDEQFF
14,TRBJ2-5,TRBD1,TRBV19,TGTGCCAGTAGTACTGACAGGGGTCGTGTGGCCCAGTACTTC,CASSTDRGRVAQYF
14,TRBJ2-1,-,TRBV7-3,TGTGCCAGCAGCTTCGGGAGAGGAGTGCATGAGCAGTTCTTC,CASSFGRGVHEQFF
16,TRBJ2-5,TRBD1,TRBV11-2,TGTGCCAGCAGCCTAACCCCGGGACAGTCAAAAGAGACCCAGTACTTC,CASSLTPGQSKETQYF
16,TRBJ1-1,TRBD1,TRBV28,TGTGCCAGCAGTTTAATGTCAGGGGGTATGAACACTGAAGCTTTCTTT,CASSLMSGGMNTEAFF
14,TRBJ2-1,TRBD1,TRBV5-1,TGCGCCAGCAGGGCCGCAGGGGGACACAATGAGCAGTTCTTC,CASRAAGGHNEQFF
14,TRBJ2-7,-,TRBV7-2,TGTGCCAGCAGCTTAGTTCCCTTCTCCTACGAGCAGTACTTC,CASSLVPFSYEQYF
14,TRBJ1-1,-,TRBV9,TGTGCCAGCAGCGTCTCAGGGCGCGCCACTGAAGCTTTCTTT,CASSVSGRATEAFF
12,TRBJ2-7,TRBD1,TRBV5-6,TGTGCCAGCAGCTTGTGGGGACAGGAGCAGTACTTC,CASSLWGQEQYF
14,TRBJ1-2,TRBD1,TRBV30,TGTGCCTGGAGGCTGGCAGGGGGATATGATGGCTACACCTTC,CAWRLAGGYDGYTF
17,TRBJ2-1,-,TRBV4-2,TGTGCCAGCAGCCAAGTACGGGGCGGGACTTCCTACAATGAGCAGTTCTTC,CASSQVRGGTSYNEQFF
14,TRBJ2-3,-,TRBV2,TGTGCCAGCAGGTCACAGGGTTACACAGATACGCAGTATTTT,CASRSQGYTDTQYF
13,TRBJ1-1,-,TRBV2,TGTGCCAGCAGTGAGTGGGCGAACACTGAAGCTTTCTTT,CASSEWANTEAFF
13,TRBJ2-7,-,TRBV6-4,TGTGCCAGGAATCGCTCGGTCTCCTACGAGCAGTACTTC,CARNRSVSYEQYF
17,TRBJ2-1,-,TRBV11-2,TGTGCCAGCAGCCCCTCGTCGGACTGGGTCTCCTACAATGAGCAGTTCTTC,CASSPSSDWVSYNEQFF
14,TRBJ2-5,TRBD2,TRBV7-9,TGTGCCAGCAGCCCGGCGGGGGGCTCAGAGACCCAGTACTTC,CASSPAGGSETQYF